The entry below gives a single TCR beta chain sequence along with its context. This receptor's antigen is unknown. No base quality information exists; no much larger clone differs at one position. In the prospective study, participants were roughly 18 to 89 years old, resided in about 25 geographic areas of the United States, and were enrolled through a virtual design. Cohort assignment in the prospective study relied on participant-reported clinical history from a screening survey and a study questionnaire. Recovered participants in ImmuneRACE Cohort 3 were defined as having two consecutive negative NP/OP PCR tests, clearance from a healthcare professional, or resolution of symptoms. In the prospective study, whole blood, serum and a nasopharyngeal or oropharyngeal swab were collected from each participant by mobile phlebotomists. Additional blood draws and questionnaires over an approximately two-month period could optionally be provided by prospective study participants. Before DNA extraction, blood samples from the prospective study were shipped at room temperature or frozen.

These data are taken from a study of blood T cell repertoires in COVID-19 (dated by TCRdb to 2018 to 2021). Looking at the study overall: Samples covering the acute and convalescent phases of COVID-19 were provided by collaborators in the United States, Italy and Spain. The material from the prospective study consisted of cDNA or gDNA derived from T cells, B-cell-depleted T cells, or PBMCs. The dataset comprised deeply sampled blood TCRbeta repertoires from subjects exposed to, actively infected with, or recovered from COVID-19. A freely available public database, intended as a resource for researchers studying the immune response to SARS-CoV-2, is where the repertoires were released. The samples were drawn from the first 160 participants of the ongoing ImmuneRACE study and from 1,254 subjects provided by 6 global collaborators. The sample metadata nearly always contained a de-identified subject ID, COVID-19 status, age in years and sex. Where HLA class I and class II types were available, the types were taken from metadata supplied by the sample provider, not from assay-based typing. Points the paper makes about the study in general: The amount of clinical and demographic metadata varied by source and participant and was provided uncurated.

Here V drops 2 bases and J drops 3 bases, and the junction holds 3 bases not matched to any gene. The CDR3 holds 15 amino acids from the cysteine to the phenylalanine. The kept DNA is CDR3 alone, 45 bases in frame from the first base. As encoded in the germline V gene (reference sequence), CDR1 is PRHDT while CDR2 is FYEKMQ. TCRbeta CDR3 regions were amplified from genomic DNA using the immunoSEQ Assay, a bias-controlled multiplex PCR. In the source study's methods: The number of nucleated cells in each sample was estimated by amplification of reference gene primers within the assay. To quantify the absolute abundance of each unique TCRbeta CDR3 rearrangement, sequence reads were collapsed and filtered. For each sample, productive Simpson clonality was calculated as the square root of Simpson's diversity index across productive rearrangements. Held by TCRdb, this immuneACCESS table contains in-frame sequences only and omits some clones. Under half of the omission traces to an unresolved V gene where checked; the cause of the rest is unknown. V and J calls and clone size are those listed in that table; D and trimming were worked out from the DNA. Across this sample there are around 200,000 clones, with approximately 85% seen only once. About 6.3% of the sample is held by the ten biggest clonotypes.

This TCR was sampled from a man aged 35-49 years who had recovered from COVID-19. The source material was PBMCs or T cells enriched from blood (not recorded which). The chain links TRBV13 with TRBJ2-1; TRBD2 agrees with 8 junctional bases. CDR3 protein: CASSLYGGDYNEQFF. The nucleotide sequence reads TGTGCCAGCAGCTTATACGGGGGGGACTACAATGAGCAGTTCTTC. Reference TRBV13 and TRBJ2-1 genes cover what lies past the CDR3, so the full variable domain is AAGVIQSPRHLIKEKRETATLKCYPIPRHDTVYWYQQGPGQDPQFLISFYEKMQSDKGSIPDRFSAQQFSDYHSELNMSSLELGDSALYFCASSLYGGDYNEQFFGPGTRLTVL.